The T cell receptor beta chain described here comes from a study of blood T cells in healthy people across ages. It was with a sample-barcoded 5' primer and a J-beta primer mix that a second PCR of roughly 7 to 12 cycles was run. TCRdb recomputed calls from the 5' RACE reads with MiXCR, one row per CDR3 protein. The data show roughly 1,500,000 distinct CDR3 sequences, approximately 42% seen once. This clonotype appeared a few times. This CDR3 has 14 residues. The germline V gene encodes CDR1 SGHRS and CDR2 YFSETQ. J gave up 5 bases and V 4 bases, and 6 bases lay outside the gene matches. What was sequenced was blood. This chain links TRBV5-1 with TRBJ2-3; 8 bases align to TRBD2. The source is a woman aged 18-35 years in good health. This chain's CDR3 is CASSRGGGKDTQYF. CDR3 DNA sequence: TGCGCCAGCAGCCGGGGGGGTGGTAAAGATACGCAGTATTTT.